This TCR beta chain comes out of a study of cytomegalovirus exposure and HLA in healthy donors. Study at large: Per a later analysis, the roughly 670 first-cohort and about 120 validation repertoires shared one platform. Whole-study findings and limits: The study labeled more than 150 TCR beta chains cytomegalovirus-associated. Most TCR sequences were rare, but some public TCRs occurred in many donors.

This clone was seen a single time. Its specificity is unknown. The CDR3 is 18 amino acids. Trimming removed 1 base from V and 1 base from J; junction bases left unmatched: 8. Per germline, CDR1 SEHNR and CDR2 FQNEAQ (reference sequence). Profiling relied on immunoSEQ multiplex PCR, and the TCRdb table lists in-frame clones only, not all of them. Here the sample spans approximately 270,000 clones, over 75% being singletons. The sequenced sample was PBMCs. The V call is TRBV7-9, the J call TRBJ2-2; TRBD2 aligns across 8 bases. This TCR was recovered from a man between 18 and 29 years old in good health and CMV-seropositive. The CDR3 protein is CASSLGREGLRNTGELFF. Here the CDR3 DNA reads TGTGCCAGCAGCTTAGGACGGGAGGGCCTTAGGAACACCGGGGAGCTGTTTTTT.